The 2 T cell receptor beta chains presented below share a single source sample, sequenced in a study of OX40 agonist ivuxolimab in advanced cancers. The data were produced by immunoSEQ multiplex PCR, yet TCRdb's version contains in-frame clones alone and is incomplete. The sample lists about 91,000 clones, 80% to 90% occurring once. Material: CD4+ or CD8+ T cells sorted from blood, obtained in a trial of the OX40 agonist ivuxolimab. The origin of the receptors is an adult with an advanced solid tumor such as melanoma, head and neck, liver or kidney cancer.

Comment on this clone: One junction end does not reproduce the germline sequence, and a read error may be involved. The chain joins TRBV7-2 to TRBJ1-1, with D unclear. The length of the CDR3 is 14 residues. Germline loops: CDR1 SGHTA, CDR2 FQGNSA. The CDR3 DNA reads TGTGCCAGCAGCTTAGGGAGCGTGAACGCTGAAGCTTTCTTT. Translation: CASSLGSVNAEAFF.

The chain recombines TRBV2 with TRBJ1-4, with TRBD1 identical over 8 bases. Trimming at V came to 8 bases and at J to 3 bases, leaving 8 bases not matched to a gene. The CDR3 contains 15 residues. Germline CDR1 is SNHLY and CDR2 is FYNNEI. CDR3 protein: CASAGQGAANEKLFF. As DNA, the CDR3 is TGTGCCAGCGCTGGGCAGGGGGCAGCTAATGAAAAACTGTTTTTT.